This TCR beta chain was found in a study of blood T cell repertoires in COVID-19. Study context: Nucleic acid was either cDNA or gDNA, and it came from T cells, B-cell-depleted T cells, or PBMCs.

The V and J ends lost 4 bases and 2 bases, in that order; junction bases with no gene match: 5. The CDR3 length is 15 residues. Germline loops: CDR1 SGHVS, CDR2 FQNEAQ. Here immunoSEQ multiplex PCR was the method, and the copy in TCRdb shows in-frame clones only, minus some. The repertoire holds some 150,000 clones, with about 88% as singletons. This chain joins TRBV7-8 and TRBJ2-3; 8 nucleotides agree with TRBD1. The source is an older woman with acute or convalescent COVID-19. Material: peripheral blood. CDR3 region: CASSYRQGFTDTQYF. CDR3 DNA sequence: TGTGCCAGCAGCTATAGACAGGGGTTCACAGATACGCAGTATTTT.